Presented here are 6 T cell receptor beta chains from one specimen sequenced in a study of regulatory T cells in long-lasting Graves disease. Documented time point: newly diagnosed GD, antithyroid drugs for less than 3 months. PBMC-derived RNA was used for the TCR library. Library construction for TCR beta used iRepertoire HTBI primers and Arm-PCR of CDR3 regions. Each CDR3 protein gets one entry after TCRdb re-called the multiplex PCR reads with MiXCR. The table includes over 200,000 distinct CDR3 sequences, around 20% detected once. The material was peripheral blood mononuclear cells (PBMCs), obtained at new diagnosis, from a patient treated with antithyroid drugs. The receptors were gathered from a female donor with Graves disease.

The sample holds many counts of this clonotype. The chain uses TRBV11-2 and TRBJ2-7; D may be TRBD1 (5 bases). Germline V gives CDR1 SGHAT, CDR2 FQNNGV. With 5 bases removed from V and 4 bases from J, the gap between germline ends came to 12 bases. The CDR3 totals 13 residues. CDR3 loop: CASSRVTGYEQYF. CDR3 DNA: TGTGCCAGCAGCCGTGTCACAGGTTACGAGCAGTACTTC.

Ten or more counts support this clonotype. The CDR3 DNA sequence: TGTGCCAGCAGTACATCCGGGACCCATCAAGAGACCCAGTACTTC. Translation gives CASSTSGTHQETQYF. This rearrangement joins TRBV6-2 or TRBV6-3 to TRBJ2-5, with D possibly being TRBD1 or TRBD2 (5 bases each). The V gene's germline CDR1 is MNHEY and CDR2 SVGEGT. Trimming took 5 bases from V and 2 from J, leaving 15 bases between them. CDR3 size: 15 residues.

This clonotype occurred many times. The rearrangement links TRBV2 to TRBJ2-2; 10 nucleotides agree with TRBD2. Germline V lookup: CDR1 SNHLY, CDR2 FYNNEI. V was clipped by 11 bases and J by 6 bases; unmatched bases: 12. The CDR3 loop spans 15 amino acids. The CDR3 loop is CALNGASGGPGELFF. The CDR3, as DNA: TGTGCCCTCAACGGGGCTAGCGGGGGCCCCGGGGAGCTGTTTTTT.

CDR3 residues: CASSFLAVAGGSYNEQFF. The CDR3 region has the DNA TGTGCCAGCAGCTTTTTGGCGGTGGCTGGTGGTTCCTACAATGAGCAGTTCTTC. This chain joins TRBV7-3 and TRBJ2-1, with D hard to call. CDR3 size: 18 residues. Per the germline V gene, CDR1 is SGHTA and CDR2 is FQGTGA. V lost 3 bases, J lost 1 base, and 19 bases lay in between. Complete variable domain (other parts from reference TRBV7-3 and TRBJ2-1): GAGVSQTPSNKVTEKGKYVELRCDPISGHTALYWYRQSLGQGPEFLIYFQGTGAADDSGLPNDRFFAVRPEGSVSTLKIQRTERGDSAVYLCASSFLAVAGGSYNEQFFGPGTRLTVL.

This chain connects TRBV6-2 or TRBV6-3 to TRBJ2-1, with D possibly being TRBD2 (6 bases). CDR1 and CDR2 from the germline V gene are MNHEY and SVGEGT. The CDR3 loop spans 14 amino acids. Trimming took off 6 bases at V and 6 bases at J, with 15 bases between the two ends. Here the CDR3 reads CASRDSGTFNEQFF. DNA of the CDR3: TGTGCCAGCAGAGACTCGGGGACTTTCAATGAGCAGTTCTTC.

The sample holds many counts of this clonotype. V and J are TRBV7-9 and TRBJ2-3; D uncertain. In germline, CDR1 is SEHNR, CDR2 FQNEAQ (reference sequence). Trimming pared 7 bases from V and 2 bases from J, leaving 1 base between. The CDR3 length is 10 residues. CDR3 in amino acids: CASTTDTQYF. DNA of the CDR3: TGTGCCAGCACCACAGATACGCAGTATTTT.